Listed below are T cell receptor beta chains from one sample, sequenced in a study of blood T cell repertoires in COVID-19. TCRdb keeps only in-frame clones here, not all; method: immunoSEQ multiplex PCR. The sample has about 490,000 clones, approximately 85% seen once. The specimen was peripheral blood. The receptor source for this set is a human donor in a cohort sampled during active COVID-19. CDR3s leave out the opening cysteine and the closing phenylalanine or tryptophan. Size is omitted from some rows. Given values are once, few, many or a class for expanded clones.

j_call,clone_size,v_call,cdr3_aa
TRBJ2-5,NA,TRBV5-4,ASSLGMEISYQETQY
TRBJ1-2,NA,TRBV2,ASSPQGQYTRLQGYT
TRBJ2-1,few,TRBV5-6,ASSFLTLAEGNEQF
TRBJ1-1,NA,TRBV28,ASSLAGGRRTEAF
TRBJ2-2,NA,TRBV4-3,ASSQAPGYDTGELF
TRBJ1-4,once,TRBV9,ASSPQGTSTNEKLF
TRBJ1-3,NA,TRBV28,ASSNQGQTSGNTIY
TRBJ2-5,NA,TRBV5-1,ASSFTPGSQETQY
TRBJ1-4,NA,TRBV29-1,SVRQGRGEKLF
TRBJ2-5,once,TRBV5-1,ASRDTEETQY
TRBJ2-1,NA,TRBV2,ASSVGQGLSNEQF
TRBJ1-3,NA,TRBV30,AWSVGSSGNTIY
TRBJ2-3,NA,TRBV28,ASTLPGTDTQY
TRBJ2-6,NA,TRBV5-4,ASSRPTVSGANVLT
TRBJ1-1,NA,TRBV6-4,ASSEFSGHIEAF
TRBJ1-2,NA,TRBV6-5,ASSRSQGANYGYT
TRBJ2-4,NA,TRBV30,AWSPDGGWQNIQY
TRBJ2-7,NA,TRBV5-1,ASSLAPGTGRYEQY
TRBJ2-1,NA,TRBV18,ASSPPGLADHNEQF
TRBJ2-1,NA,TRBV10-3,AISSGREYNEQF
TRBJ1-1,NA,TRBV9,ASSVDGTPFGGRGEAF
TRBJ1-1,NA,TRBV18,ASSPWTGQNTEAF
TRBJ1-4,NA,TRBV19,ASSIGTGDEKLF
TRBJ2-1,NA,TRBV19,ASSLIRDRARSNEQF
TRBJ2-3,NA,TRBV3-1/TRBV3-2,ASSTRGPEDTQY
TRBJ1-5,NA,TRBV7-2,ASSLNSGVGQPQH
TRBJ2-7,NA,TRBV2,ARSGGN
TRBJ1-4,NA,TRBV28,ASSGQDNEKLF